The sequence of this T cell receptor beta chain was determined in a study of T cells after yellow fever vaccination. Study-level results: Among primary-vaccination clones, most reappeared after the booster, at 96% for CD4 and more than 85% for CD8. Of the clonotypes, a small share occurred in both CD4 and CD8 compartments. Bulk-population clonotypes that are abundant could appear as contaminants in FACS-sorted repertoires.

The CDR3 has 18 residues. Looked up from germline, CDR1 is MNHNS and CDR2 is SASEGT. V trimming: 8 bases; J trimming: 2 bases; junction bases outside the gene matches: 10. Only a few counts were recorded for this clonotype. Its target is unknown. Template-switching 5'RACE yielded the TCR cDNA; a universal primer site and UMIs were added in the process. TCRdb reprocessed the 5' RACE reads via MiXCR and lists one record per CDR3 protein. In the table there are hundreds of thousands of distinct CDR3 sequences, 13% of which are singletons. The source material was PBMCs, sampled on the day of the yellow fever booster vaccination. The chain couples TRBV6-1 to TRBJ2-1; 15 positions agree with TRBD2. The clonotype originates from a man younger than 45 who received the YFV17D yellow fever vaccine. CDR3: CASSGGLAGGLAYNEQFF. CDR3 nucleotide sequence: TGTGCCAGCTCTGGGGGACTAGCGGGAGGCCTGGCCTACAATGAGCAGTTCTTC.